The clone carrying this TCR beta chain was observed at least ten times. Its antigen remains unidentified. This sample was included in a study of tumor-infiltrating lymphocytes in primary liver carcinoma. Germline V lookup: CDR1 MDHEN, CDR2 SYDVKM. The CDR3 contains 14 residues. Trimming removed 3 bases at V and 2 bases at J, with 8 bases between. The authors made TCR beta cDNA from about 500 ng total RNA with a constant-region primer. Each TCR beta library was derived from three nested multiplex PCR rounds that employed slightly modified ARM-PCR. A C-beta reverse primer and TRBV1-TRBV30 forward primers served in each of the first two PCR rounds, at 10 cycles apiece. TCRdb reprocessed the multiplex PCR reads via MiXCR and lists one record per CDR3 protein. The table includes tens of thousands of distinct CDR3 sequences, around 72% detected once. Whole-study results and caveats: The study found only about 7-25% of top clones in all five tumor regions. Lesser overlap characterized tumor-adjacent and tumor-blood pairs relative to tumor region pairs.

Both RNA and DNA were isolated together from roughly 20-30 mg of bulk tissue that had not been sorted. The sequenced sample was liver tumor tissue from sampling region 1. The subset was: tumor region T1, superior pole. The chain carries TRBV28 and TRBJ1-5; D gene uncertain. This receptor was taken from a middle-aged man with primary liver carcinoma and hepatitis B virus infection. The CDR3 DNA reads as TGTGCCAGCAGTTTGTGGGTAGGCAATCAGCCCCAGCATTTT. Its protein is CASSLWVGNQPQHF.